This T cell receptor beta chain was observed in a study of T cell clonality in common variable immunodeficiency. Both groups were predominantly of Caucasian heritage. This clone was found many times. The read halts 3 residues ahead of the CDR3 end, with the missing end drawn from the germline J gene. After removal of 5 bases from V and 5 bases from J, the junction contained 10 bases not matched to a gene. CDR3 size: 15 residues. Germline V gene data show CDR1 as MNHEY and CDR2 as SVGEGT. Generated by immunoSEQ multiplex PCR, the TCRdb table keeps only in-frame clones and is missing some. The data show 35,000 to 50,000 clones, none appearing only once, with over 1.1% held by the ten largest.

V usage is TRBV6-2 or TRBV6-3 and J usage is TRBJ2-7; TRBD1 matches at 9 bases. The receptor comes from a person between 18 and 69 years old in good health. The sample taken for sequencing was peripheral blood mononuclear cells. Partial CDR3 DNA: TGTGCCAGCAGTCGAAGACCGGGACAGGGCCACGAG. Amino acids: CASSRRPGQGHE. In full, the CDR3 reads CASSRRPGQGHEQYF.